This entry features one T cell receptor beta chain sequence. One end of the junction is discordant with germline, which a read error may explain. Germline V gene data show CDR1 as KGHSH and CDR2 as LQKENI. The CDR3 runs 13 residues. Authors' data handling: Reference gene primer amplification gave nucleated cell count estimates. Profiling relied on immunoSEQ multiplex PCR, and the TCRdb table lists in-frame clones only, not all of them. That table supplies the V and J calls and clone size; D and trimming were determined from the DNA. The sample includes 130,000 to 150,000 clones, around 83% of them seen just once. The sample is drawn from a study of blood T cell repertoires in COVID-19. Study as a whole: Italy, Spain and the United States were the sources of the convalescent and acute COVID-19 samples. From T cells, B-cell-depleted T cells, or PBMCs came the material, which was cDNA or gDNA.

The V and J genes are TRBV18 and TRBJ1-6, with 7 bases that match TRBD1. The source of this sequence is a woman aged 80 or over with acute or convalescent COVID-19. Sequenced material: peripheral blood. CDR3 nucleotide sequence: TGTGCCAGCTCACAAGGGACAGACGCGCCCCCCCACTTT. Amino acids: CASSQGTDAPPHF.